This T cell receptor beta chain was sequenced in a study of T cell responses to AZD1222 COVID-19 vaccine. Study observations and caveats: Rises in breadth and depth of Spike-specific TCRs came after two AZD1222 doses.

Sequenced by immunoSEQ multiplex PCR; TCRdb stores in-frame clones only, minus some. In the table there are about 130,000 clones, 70% to 90% of which are singletons. This clone has a handful of counts. Antigen unknown. This receptor was taken from an adult in good health. The sequences come from peripheral blood, collected on day 0 of AZD1222 vaccination.

CDR3 residues: CASSPPGTGAGYTF. For the CDR3, the DNA is TGTGCCAGTAGTCCCCCCGGGACAGGGGCTGGCTACACCTTC. The chain has TRBV19 and TRBJ1-2; 10 positions match TRBD1. From germline, CDR1 is LNHDA and CDR2 SQIVND (reference sequence). The CDR3 contains 14 residues. The V gene end was trimmed by 5 bases and the J gene end by 7 bases; junction bases not matched to a gene: 7.